The entry below describes one TCR beta chain. Per germline, CDR1 KGHSH and CDR2 LQKENI. V lost 4 bases and J lost 2, with 15 bases in between. There are 15 residues in the CDR3. This entry comes from a study of blood T cell repertoires in COVID-19. Looking at the study overall: Acute and convalescent COVID-19 samples came from the United States, Italy and Spain. Sources were T cells, B-cell-depleted T cells, or PBMCs; the material itself was cDNA or gDNA.

In the original processing: Estimated nucleated cell counts came from reference gene primer amplification. Method: immunoSEQ multiplex PCR; TCRdb's copy keeps in-frame clones and lacks some. The V and J calls and clone size were taken over from that table, and D and trimming were inferred from the DNA. In the table there are some 220,000 clones, roughly 84% of which are singletons. The genes are TRBV18 and TRBJ2-7, with D perhaps matching TRBD1 (6 bases). Material: peripheral blood. This clonotype originated in a man between 45 and 60 years old with active or convalescent COVID-19. In DNA, the CDR3 is TGTGCCAGCTCACGGCTGTCACAGGGAACCTACGAGCAGTACTTC. Residues: CASSRLSQGTYEQYF. Full variable domain (missing parts from reference TRBV18 and TRBJ2-7): NAGVMQNPRHLVRRRGQEARLRCSPMKGHSHVYWYRQLPEEGLKFMVYLQKENIIDESGMPKERFSAEFPKEGPSILRIQQVVRGDSAAYFCASSRLSQGTYEQYFGPGTRLTVT.